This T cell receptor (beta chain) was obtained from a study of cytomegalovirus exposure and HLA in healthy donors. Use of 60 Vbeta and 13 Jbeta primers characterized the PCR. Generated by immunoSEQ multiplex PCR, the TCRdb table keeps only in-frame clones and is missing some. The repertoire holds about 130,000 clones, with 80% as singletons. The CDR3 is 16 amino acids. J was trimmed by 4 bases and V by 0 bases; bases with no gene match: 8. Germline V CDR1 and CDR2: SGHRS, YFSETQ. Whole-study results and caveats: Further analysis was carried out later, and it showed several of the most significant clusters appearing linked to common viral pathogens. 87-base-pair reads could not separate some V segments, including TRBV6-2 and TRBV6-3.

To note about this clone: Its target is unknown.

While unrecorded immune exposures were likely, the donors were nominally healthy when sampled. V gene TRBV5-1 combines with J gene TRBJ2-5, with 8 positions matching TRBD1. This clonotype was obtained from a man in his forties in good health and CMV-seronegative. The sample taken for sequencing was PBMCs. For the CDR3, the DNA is TGCGCCAGCAGCTTGGGACCGCAGGGGGCGGGAGAGACCCAGTACTTC. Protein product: CASSLGPQGAGETQYF.